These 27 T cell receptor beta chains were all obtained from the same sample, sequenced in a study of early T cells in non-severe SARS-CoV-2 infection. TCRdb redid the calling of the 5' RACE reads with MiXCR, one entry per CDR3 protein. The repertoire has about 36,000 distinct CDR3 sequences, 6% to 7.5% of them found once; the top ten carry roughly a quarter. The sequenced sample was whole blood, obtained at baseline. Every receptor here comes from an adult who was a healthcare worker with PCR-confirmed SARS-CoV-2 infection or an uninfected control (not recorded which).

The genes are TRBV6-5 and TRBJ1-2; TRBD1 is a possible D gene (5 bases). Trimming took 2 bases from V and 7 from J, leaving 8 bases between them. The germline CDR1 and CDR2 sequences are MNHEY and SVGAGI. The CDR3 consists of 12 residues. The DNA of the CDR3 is TGTGCCAGCAGTTACGAGGGGTCTGGCTACACCTTC. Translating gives CASSYEGSGYTF.

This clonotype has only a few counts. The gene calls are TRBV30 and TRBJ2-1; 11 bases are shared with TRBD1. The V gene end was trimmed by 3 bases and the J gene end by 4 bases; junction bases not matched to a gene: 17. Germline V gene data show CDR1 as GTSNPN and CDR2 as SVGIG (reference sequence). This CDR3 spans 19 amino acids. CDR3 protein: CAWSPDRGLGLAGYNEQFF. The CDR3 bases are TGTGCCTGGAGCCCGGACAGGGGGCTAGGGCTAGCGGGTTACAATGAGCAGTTCTTC.

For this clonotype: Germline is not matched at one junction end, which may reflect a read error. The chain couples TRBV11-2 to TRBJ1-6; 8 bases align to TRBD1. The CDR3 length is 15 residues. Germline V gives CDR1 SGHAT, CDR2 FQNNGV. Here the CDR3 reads CASNLEGQANSPLHF. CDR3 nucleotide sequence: TGTGCCAGCAACTTAGAGGGACAGGCTAATTCGCCCCTCCACTTT.

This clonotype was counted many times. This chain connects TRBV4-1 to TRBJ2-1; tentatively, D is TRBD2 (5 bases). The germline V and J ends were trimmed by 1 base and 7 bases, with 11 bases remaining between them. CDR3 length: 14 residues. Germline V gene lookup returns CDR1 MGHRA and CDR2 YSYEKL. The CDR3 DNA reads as TGCGCCAGCAGCCAAGTTACTAGTGGGAATGAGCAGTTCTTC. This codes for CASSQVTSGNEQFF.

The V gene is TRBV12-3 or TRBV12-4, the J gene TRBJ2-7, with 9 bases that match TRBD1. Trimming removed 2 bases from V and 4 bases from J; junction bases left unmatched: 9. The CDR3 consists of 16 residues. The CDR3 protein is CASSLYAGQGIYEQYF. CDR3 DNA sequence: TGTGCCAGCAGTTTATATGCGGGACAGGGCATATACGAGCAGTACTTC.

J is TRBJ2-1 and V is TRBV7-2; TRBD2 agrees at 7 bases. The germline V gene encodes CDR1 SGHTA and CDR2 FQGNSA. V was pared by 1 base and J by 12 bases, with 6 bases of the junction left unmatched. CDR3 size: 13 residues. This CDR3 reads CASSLVRRERQFF. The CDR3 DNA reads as TGTGCCAGCAGCTTAGTTCGGCGGGAGCGGCAGTTCTTC.

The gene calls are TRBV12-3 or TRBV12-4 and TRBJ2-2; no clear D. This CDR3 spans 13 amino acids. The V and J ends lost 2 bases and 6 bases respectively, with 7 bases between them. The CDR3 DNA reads TGTGCCAGCAGTTTAAGTAAATCCGGGGAGCTGTTTTTT. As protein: CASSLSKSGELFF.

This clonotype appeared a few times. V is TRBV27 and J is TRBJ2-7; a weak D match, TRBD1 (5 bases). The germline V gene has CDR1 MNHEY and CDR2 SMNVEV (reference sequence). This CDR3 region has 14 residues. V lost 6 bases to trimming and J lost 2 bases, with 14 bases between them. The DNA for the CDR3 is TGTGCCAGCAGGTTGTCAGGGTTTCCCTACGAGCAGTACTTC. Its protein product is CASRLSGFPYEQYF.

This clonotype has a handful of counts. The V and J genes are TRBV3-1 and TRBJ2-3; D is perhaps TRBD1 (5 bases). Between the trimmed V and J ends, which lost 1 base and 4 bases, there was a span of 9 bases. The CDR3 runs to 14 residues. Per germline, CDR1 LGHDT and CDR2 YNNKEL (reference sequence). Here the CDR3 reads CASSQGGWADTQYF. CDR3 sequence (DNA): TGTGCCAGCAGCCAAGGGGGCTGGGCAGATACGCAGTATTTT.

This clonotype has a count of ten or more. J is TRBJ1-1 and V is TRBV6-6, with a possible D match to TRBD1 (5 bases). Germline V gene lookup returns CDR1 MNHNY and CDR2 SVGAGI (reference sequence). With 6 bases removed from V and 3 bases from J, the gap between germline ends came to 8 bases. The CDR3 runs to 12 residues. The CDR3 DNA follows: TGTGCCAGCAGGGGGCCGGACACTGAAGCTTTCTTT. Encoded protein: CASRGPDTEAFF.

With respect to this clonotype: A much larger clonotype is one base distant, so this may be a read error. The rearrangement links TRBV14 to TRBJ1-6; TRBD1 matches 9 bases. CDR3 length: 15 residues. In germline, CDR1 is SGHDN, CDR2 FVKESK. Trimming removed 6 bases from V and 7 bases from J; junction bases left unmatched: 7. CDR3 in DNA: TGTGCCAGCAGACTCAGGACAGGGGCGAATTCACCCCTCCACTTT. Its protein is CASRLRTGANSPLHF. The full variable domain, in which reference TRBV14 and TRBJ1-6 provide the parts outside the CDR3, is EAGVTQFPSHSVIEKGQTVTLRCDPISGHDNLYWYRRVMGKEIKFLLHFVKESKQDESGMPNNRFLAERTGGTYSTLKVQPAELEDSGVYFCASRLRTGANSPLHFGNGTRLTVT.

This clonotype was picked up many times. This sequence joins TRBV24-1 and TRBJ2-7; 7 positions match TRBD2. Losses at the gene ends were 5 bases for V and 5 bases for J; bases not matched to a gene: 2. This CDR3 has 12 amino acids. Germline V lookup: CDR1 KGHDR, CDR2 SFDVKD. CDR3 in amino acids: CATSGLANEQYF. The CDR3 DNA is TGTGCCACCAGTGGACTAGCTAACGAGCAGTACTTC.

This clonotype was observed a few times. The CDR3 coding sequence is TGTGCCAGCTCACCGGACAGCGCGAACACCGGGGAGCTGTTTTTT. The encoded protein is CASSPDSANTGELFF. The chain has TRBV18 and TRBJ2-2; tentatively, D is TRBD1 (6 bases). The ends were cut back, 3 bases at V and 0 bases at J, with 8 bases in the middle. The CDR3 spans 15 residues. Germline V gene lookup returns CDR1 KGHSH and CDR2 LQKENI.

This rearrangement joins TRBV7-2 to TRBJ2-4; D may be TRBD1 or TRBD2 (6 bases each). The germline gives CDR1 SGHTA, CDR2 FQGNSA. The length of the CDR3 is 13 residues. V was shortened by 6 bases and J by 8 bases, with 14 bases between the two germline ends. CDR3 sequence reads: CASSRNREDIQYF. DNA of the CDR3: TGTGCCAGCAGTCGAAACAGGGAGGACATTCAGTACTTC.

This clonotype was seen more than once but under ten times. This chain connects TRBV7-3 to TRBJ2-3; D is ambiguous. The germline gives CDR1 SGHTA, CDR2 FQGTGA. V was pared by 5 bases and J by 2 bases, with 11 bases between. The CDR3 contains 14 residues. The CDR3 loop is CASSQSRDTDTQYF. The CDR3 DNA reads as TGTGCCAGCAGCCAATCTAGGGACACAGATACGCAGTATTTT.

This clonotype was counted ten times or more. The CDR3 here is CASSSEGATNEKLFF. The CDR3 DNA sequence: TGTGCCAGCAGTTCAGAAGGGGCTACTAATGAAAAACTGTTTTTT. The chain is built from TRBV7-2 and TRBJ1-4, with D tentatively TRBD1 (5 bases). V lost 6 bases and J 2 bases, leaving 13 bases between the germline ends. CDR3 length: 15 residues. Germline CDR1 SGHTA, CDR2 FQGNSA.

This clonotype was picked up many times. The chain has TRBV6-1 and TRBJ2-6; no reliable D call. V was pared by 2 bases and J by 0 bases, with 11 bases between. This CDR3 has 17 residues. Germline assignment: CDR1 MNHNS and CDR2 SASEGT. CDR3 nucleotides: TGTGCCAGCAGTGAATCGGCCCAAGTCTCTGGGGCCAACGTCCTGACTTTC. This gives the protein CASSESAQVSGANVLTF.

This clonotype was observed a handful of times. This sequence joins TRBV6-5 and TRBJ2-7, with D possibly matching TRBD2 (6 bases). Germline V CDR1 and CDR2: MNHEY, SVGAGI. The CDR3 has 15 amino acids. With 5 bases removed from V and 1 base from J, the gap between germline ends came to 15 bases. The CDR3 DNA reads TGTGCCAGCAGTCTTACCCGGGGGACTTCCTACGAGCAGTACTTC. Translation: CASSLTRGTSYEQYF.

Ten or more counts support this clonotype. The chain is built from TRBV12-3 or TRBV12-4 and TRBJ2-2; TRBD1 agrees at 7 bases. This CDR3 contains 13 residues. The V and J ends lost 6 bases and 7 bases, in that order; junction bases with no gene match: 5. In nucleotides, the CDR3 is TGTGCCAGCAGGACAGGGTGGGGCGGGGAGCTGTTTTTT. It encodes CASRTGWGGELFF.

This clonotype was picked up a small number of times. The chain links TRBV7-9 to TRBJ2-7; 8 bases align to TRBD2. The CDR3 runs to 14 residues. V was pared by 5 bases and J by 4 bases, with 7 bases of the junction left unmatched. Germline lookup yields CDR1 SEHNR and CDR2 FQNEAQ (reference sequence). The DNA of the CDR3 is TGTGCCAGCAGCCTCGACGGGACTAGATACGAGCAGTACTTC. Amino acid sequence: CASSLDGTRYEQYF. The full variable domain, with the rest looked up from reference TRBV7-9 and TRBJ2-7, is DTGVSQNPRHKITKRGQNVTFRCDPISEHNRLYWYRQTLGQGPEFLTYFQNEAQLEKSRLLSDRFSAERPKGSFSTLEIQRTEQGDSAMYLCASSLDGTRYEQYFGPGTRLTVT.

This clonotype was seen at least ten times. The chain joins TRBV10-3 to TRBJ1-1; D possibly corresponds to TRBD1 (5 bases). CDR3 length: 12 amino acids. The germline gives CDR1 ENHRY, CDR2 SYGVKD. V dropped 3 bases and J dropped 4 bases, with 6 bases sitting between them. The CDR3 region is CAISEGVTEAFF. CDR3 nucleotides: TGTGCCATCAGTGAAGGGGTCACTGAAGCTTTCTTT.

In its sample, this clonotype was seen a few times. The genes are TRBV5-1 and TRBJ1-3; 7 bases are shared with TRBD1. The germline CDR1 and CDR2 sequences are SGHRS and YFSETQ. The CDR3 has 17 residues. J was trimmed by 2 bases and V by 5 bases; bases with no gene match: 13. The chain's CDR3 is CASRARPGTVAGNTIYF. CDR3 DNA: TGCGCCAGCAGAGCCAGACCCGGGACAGTTGCTGGAAACACCATATATTTT. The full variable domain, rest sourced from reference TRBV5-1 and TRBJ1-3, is KAGVTQTPRYLIKTRGQQVTLSCSPISGHRSVSWYQQTPGQGLQFLFEYFSETQRNKGNFPGRFSGRQFSNSRSEMNVSTLELGDSALYLCASRARPGTVAGNTIYFGEGSWLTVV.

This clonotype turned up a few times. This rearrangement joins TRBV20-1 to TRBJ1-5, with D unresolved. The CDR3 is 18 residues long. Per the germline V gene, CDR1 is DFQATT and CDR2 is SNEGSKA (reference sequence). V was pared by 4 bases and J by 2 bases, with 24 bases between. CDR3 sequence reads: CSATTEGNWEWGNQPQHF. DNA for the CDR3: TGCAGTGCTACAACTGAAGGGAATTGGGAATGGGGCAATCAGCCCCAGCATTTT.

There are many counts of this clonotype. For the CDR3, the DNA is TGCAGTGCTAGACGAGGGCAGGGGTCTTATCAGCCCCAGCATTTT. The encoded protein is CSARRGQGSYQPQHF. The genes are TRBV20-1 and TRBJ1-5, with D possibly TRBD1 on 6 matching bases. CDR3 length: 15 residues. The germline V gene encodes CDR1 DFQATT and CDR2 SNEGSKA (reference sequence). The V end lost 2 bases, the J end lost 5 bases, and 16 bases lay between the germline ends.

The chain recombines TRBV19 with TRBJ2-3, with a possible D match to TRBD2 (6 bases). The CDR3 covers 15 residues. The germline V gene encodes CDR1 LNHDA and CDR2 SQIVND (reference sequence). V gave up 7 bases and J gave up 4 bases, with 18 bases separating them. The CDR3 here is CASKSWGEAADTQYF. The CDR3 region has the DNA TGTGCCAGTAAGAGTTGGGGGGAGGCTGCAGATACGCAGTATTTT.

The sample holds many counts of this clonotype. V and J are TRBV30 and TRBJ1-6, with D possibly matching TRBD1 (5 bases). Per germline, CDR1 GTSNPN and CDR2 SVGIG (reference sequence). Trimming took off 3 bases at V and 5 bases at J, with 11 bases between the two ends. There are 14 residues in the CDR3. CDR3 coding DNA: TGTGCCTGGAGCGCCGGGGACCATAATTCACCCCTCCACTTT. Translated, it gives CAWSAGDHNSPLHF.

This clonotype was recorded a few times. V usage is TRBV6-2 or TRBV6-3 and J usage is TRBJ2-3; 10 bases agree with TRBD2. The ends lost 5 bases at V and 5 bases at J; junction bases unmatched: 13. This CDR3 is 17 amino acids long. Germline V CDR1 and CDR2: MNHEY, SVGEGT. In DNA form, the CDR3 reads TGTGCCAGCAGTATCTCAGCTCTAGCGGGAGTTGGAGATACGCAGTATTTT. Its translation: CASSISALAGVGDTQYF.